The text below deals with one TCR beta chain. V lost 4 bases, J lost 1 base, and 13 bases lay in between. CDR1 MGHRA and CDR2 YSYEKL come from the germline V gene. CDR3 size: 15 residues. The data derive from a study of blood T cell repertoires in COVID-19. Study overall: PBMCs, B-cell-depleted T cells, or T cells provided the cDNA or gDNA that made up the material.

Under the authors' procedure: Scientists estimated how many nucleated cells there were by amplifying reference gene primers. TCRdb keeps only in-frame clones here, not all; method: immunoSEQ multiplex PCR. V and J calls and clone size are given by that table; D and trimming were obtained from the DNA. Among around 55,000 clones listed, roughly 90% were seen once. Sequencing was performed on peripheral blood. This chain links TRBV4-1 with TRBJ1-1, with D tentatively TRBD1 (5 bases). The source of this sequence is a human donor with active COVID-19. The donor label of this sample is uncertain. CDR3 sequence: CASSRDRQRNTEAFF. In DNA form, the CDR3 reads TGCGCCAGCAGCCGAGATCGACAGAGGAACACTGAAGCTTTCTTT.